This T cell receptor (beta chain) stems from a study of blood T cells in healthy people across ages. Together with a sample-barcoded 5' primer, a J-beta primer mix was included in a second PCR lasting roughly 7 to 11 cycles. Each cDNA molecule, via a template-switch adaptor with 12 random nucleotides, was tagged. Using its own MiXCR run on the 5' RACE reads, TCRdb lists one record per CDR3 protein. Here the sample spans about 1.5 million distinct CDR3 sequences, roughly 43% being singletons. Each donor supplied roughly 9.1 milliliters of peripheral blood. This clonotype has just a few counts. Germline CDR1 is SGHTA and CDR2 is FQGNSA. The CDR3 totals 16 residues. V lost 1 base, J lost 0 bases, and 3 bases stayed unmatched.

Sequencing was done on a sample of blood. This clonotype was sampled from a woman aged 18-29 years in good health. The V call is TRBV7-2, the J call TRBJ1-2, with 9 positions matching TRBD1. CDR3 sequence reads: CASSLGGQGANYGYTF. DNA for the CDR3: TGTGCCAGCAGCTTAGGGGGACAGGGAGCTAACTATGGCTACACCTTC.